This T cell receptor (beta chain) comes out of a study of T cell responses to AZD1222 COVID-19 vaccine. This table comes from immunoSEQ multiplex PCR, and its TCRdb copy is limited to in-frame clones, with some not included. This sample yields about 160,000 clones, of which around nine tenths are seen a single time; around 5.5% belongs to the top ten. The CDR3 has 16 residues. Trimming pared 3 bases from V and 1 base from J, leaving 13 bases between. CDR1 and CDR2 (germline): KGHSH, LQKENI. This sequence joins TRBV18 and TRBJ1-5; maybe TRBD1 (6 bases). The receptor was derived from an adult in good health. The starting material was peripheral blood, obtained on day 0 of AZD1222 vaccination. The CDR3 reads CASSPMTGGSNQPQHF. The CDR3 DNA follows: TGTGCCAGCTCACCGATGACTGGGGGCAGCAATCAGCCCCAGCATTTT.